The 14 T cell receptor beta chains below were found in one sample sequenced in a study of OX40 agonist ivuxolimab in advanced cancers. The method was immunoSEQ multiplex PCR; TCRdb's version includes in-frame clones alone and lacks a portion of them. The repertoire has tens of thousands of clones, approximately 93% of them found once; the top ten carry about 17%. The source material was CD4+ or CD8+ T cells sorted from blood, sampled in a trial of the OX40 agonist ivuxolimab. The receptors were gathered from an adult with an advanced solid tumor such as melanoma, head and neck, liver or kidney cancer.

This rearrangement joins TRBV10-2 to TRBJ2-6; no definite D call. The germline gives CDR1 WSHSY, CDR2 SAAADI. Trimming shortened V by 6 bases and J by 2 bases, and 2 bases separated the two germline ends. This CDR3 spans 12 amino acids. As DNA, the CDR3 is TGCGCCAGCAGCACTGGGGCCAACGTCCTGACTTTC. Translating gives CASSTGANVLTF.

V usage is TRBV21-1 and J usage is TRBJ1-2. TRBV21-1 is a pseudogene locus. There are 11 residues in the CDR3. The CDR3 coding sequence is TGTGCCAGCCGAGGGCTATATGGCTACACCTTC. Translated: CASRGLYGYTF.

The V call is TRBV27, the J call TRBJ2-1; D is possibly TRBD1 or TRBD2 (7 bases each). V lost 3 bases and J 3 bases, leaving 15 bases between the germline ends. Germline CDR1 reads MNHEY; CDR2 reads SMNVEV (reference sequence). The CDR3 runs to 16 residues. The CDR3 coding sequence is TGTGCCAGCAGTTTTCAGGGGGGAGGGTTCTACAATGAGCAGTTCTTC. It is translated as CASSFQGGGFYNEQFF.

The rearrangement joins TRBV27 to TRBJ1-4; no reliable D call. This CDR3 contains 16 residues. Germline CDR1 MNHEY, CDR2 SMNVEV (reference sequence). Trimming cost V 3 bases and J 0 bases, with 11 bases left between them. This chain's CDR3 is CASSFRPSPTNEKLFF. The CDR3 DNA is TGTGCCAGCAGTTTCCGTCCCTCCCCAACTAATGAAAAACTGTTTTTT. Combining the CDR3 with reference TRBV27 and TRBJ1-4 gives the whole variable domain EAQVTQNPRYLITVTGKKLTVTCSQNMNHEYMSWYRQDPGLGLRQIYYSMNVEVTDKGDVPEGYKVSRKEKRNFPLILESPSPNQTSLYFCASSFRPSPTNEKLFFGSGTQLSVL.

The gene calls are TRBV9 and TRBJ2-1; tentatively, D is TRBD1 or TRBD2 (5 bases each). The CDR3 contains 16 residues. Germline CDR1 SGDLS, CDR2 YYNGEE. V lost 4 bases to trimming and J lost 1 base, with 15 bases between them. The CDR3 DNA follows: TGTGCCAGCAGCTATTCCCGGGACGGGTCCTACAATGAGCAGTTCTTC. This codes for CASSYSRDGSYNEQFF.

The gene calls are TRBV9 and TRBJ2-6; the D call may be TRBD1 or TRBD2 (5 bases each). The CDR3 spans 15 residues. Germline assignment: CDR1 SGDLS and CDR2 YYNGEE. Trimming took off 4 bases at V and 4 bases at J, with 12 bases between the two ends. The DNA for the CDR3 is TGTGCCAGCAGCCTCTGGGGGACGGGGGCCAACGTCCTGACTTTC. Translation gives CASSLWGTGANVLTF.

This chain uses TRBV11-2 with TRBJ2-2; tentatively, D is TRBD1 (5 bases). The V gene lost 6 bases and the J gene lost 0 bases, with 14 bases spanning the gap. The CDR3 length is 16 residues. Germline loops: CDR1 SGHAT, CDR2 FQNNGV. The CDR3 DNA reads as TGTGCCAGCAGTTCCCGACAGACCGCGAACACCGGGGAGCTGTTTTTT. This sequence encodes CASSSRQTANTGELFF.

V gene TRBV19 combines with J gene TRBJ2-7, with D unclear. The V and J ends lost 4 bases and 6 bases respectively, with 13 bases between them. The CDR3 runs to 13 residues. Germline CDR1 is LNHDA and CDR2 is SQIVND (reference sequence). CDR3 residues: CASSNGVLSEQYF. The CDR3 DNA reads as TGTGCCAGTAGTAATGGGGTTTTAAGCGAGCAGTACTTC.

The rearrangement joins TRBV11-2 to TRBJ2-3, with 13 bases matching TRBD2. The CDR3 sequence is 18 residues long. Trimming took 2 bases from V and 0 from J; bases not matched to a gene: 5. Germline V lookup: CDR1 SGHAT, CDR2 FQNNGV. CDR3 nucleotides: TGTGCCAGCAGCTTAAGGACTAGCGGGAGATCAAGCACAGATACGCAGTATTTT. Translating it yields CASSLRTSGRSSTDTQYF.

The chain employs TRBV6-6 and TRBJ2-7, with TRBD2 matching 7 bases. From germline, CDR1 is MNHNY and CDR2 SVGAGI (reference sequence). V was pared by 8 bases and J by 2 bases, with 6 bases of the junction left unmatched. The CDR3 is 13 residues long. CDR3 coding DNA: TGTGCCAGCCGGGAGGACGGACCCTACGAGCAGTACTTC. Translated: CASREDGPYEQYF.

This chain links TRBV30 with TRBJ2-1; weak D call: TRBD2 (5 bases). This CDR3 has 14 amino acids. Germline CDR1 is GTSNPN and CDR2 is SVGIG (reference sequence). V lost 1 base to trimming and J lost 3 bases, with 10 bases between them. The DNA for the CDR3 is TGTGCCTGGAGTGGTGGGAGCAACTACAATGAGCAGTTCTTC. This codes for CAWSGGSNYNEQFF.

The chain has TRBV6-1 and TRBJ2-7, with 16 bases identical to TRBD2. Germline values: CDR1 MNHNS, CDR2 SASEGT. This CDR3 region has 18 residues. After removal of 4 bases from V and 2 bases from J, the junction contained 8 bases not matched to a gene. The CDR3 DNA reads TGTGCCAGCAGTGTTAAGGGACTAGCGGGAGGGTGGGCCTACGAGCAGTACTTC. Amino acids: CASSVKGLAGGWAYEQYF.

The table lists this clone with a few counts. J is TRBJ1-4 and V is TRBV6-5, with 9 bases fitting TRBD1. J was trimmed by 7 bases and V by 6 bases; bases with no gene match: 0. The germline V gene has CDR1 MNHEY and CDR2 SVGAGI. This CDR3 has 12 amino acids. CDR3 sequence: CASRQGAEKLFF. The CDR3 DNA follows: TGTGCCAGCAGACAGGGGGCTGAAAAACTGTTTTTT.

V usage is TRBV9 and J usage is TRBJ2-1, with 8 nucleotides matching TRBD2. The CDR3 is 16 amino acids. Germline V gives CDR1 SGDLS, CDR2 YYNGEE. With 3 bases clipped from V and 0 bases from J, the junction kept 5 bases outside the gene matches. The CDR3 region has the DNA TGTGCCAGCAGCGGATTAGCGGGGACCTCCTACAATGAGCAGTTCTTC. This codes for CASSGLAGTSYNEQFF.